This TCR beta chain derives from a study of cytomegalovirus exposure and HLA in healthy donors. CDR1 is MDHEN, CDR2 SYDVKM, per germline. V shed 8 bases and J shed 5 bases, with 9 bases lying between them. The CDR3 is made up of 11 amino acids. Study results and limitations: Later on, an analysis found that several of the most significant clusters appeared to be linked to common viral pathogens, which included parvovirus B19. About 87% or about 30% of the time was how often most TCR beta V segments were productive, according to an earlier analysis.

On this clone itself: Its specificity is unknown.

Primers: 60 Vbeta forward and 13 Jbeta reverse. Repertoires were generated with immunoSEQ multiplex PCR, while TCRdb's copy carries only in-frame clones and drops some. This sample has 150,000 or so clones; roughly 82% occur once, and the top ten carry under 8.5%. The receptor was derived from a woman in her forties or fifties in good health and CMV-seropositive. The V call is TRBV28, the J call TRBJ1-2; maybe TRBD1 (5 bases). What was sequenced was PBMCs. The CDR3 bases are TGTGCCAGCGGAACAGGATATGGCTACACCTTC. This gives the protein CASGTGYGYTF.